The 21 T cell receptor beta chains presented below share a single source sample, sequenced in a study of spatial heterogeneity in lung cancer. A single record per CDR3 protein comes from TCRdb applying MiXCR to the 5' RACE reads. The data contain some 47,000 distinct CDR3 sequences, 6% to 9% of them singletons. Time point defined: sample taken at primary tumor resection. Whole RNA from tumor, nontumor lung or frozen PBMC was sequenced unsorted. The sequencing used PBMCs, collected at surgery. The receptors were sampled from a female donor with early-stage non-small cell lung cancer.

The chain has TRBV7-9 and TRBJ2-3; D is undetermined. V was pared by 5 bases and J by 2 bases, with 11 bases between. Germline V lookup: CDR1 SEHNR, CDR2 FQNEAQ (reference sequence). The CDR3 covers 14 residues. The CDR3 loop reads CASSRHSITDTQYF. The CDR3 DNA sequence: TGTGCCAGCAGCCGTCACTCGATCACAGATACGCAGTATTTT.

The sample holds many counts of this clonotype. The CDR3 DNA reads TGTGCCAGCAGCCAACCCCTAGCGGGGTATGCAGATACGCAGTATTTT. Translating it yields CASSQPLAGYADTQYF. V usage is TRBV3-1 and J usage is TRBJ2-3; 9 bases are shared with TRBD2. The V and J ends lost 2 bases and 4 bases, in that order; junction bases with no gene match: 7. The V gene's germline CDR1 is LGHDT and CDR2 YNNKEL (reference sequence). The CDR3 runs to 16 residues.

This clonotype was counted at least ten times. The chain links TRBV29-1 to TRBJ2-7; TRBD1 or TRBD2 may be the D gene (5 bases each). CDR1 and CDR2 (germline): SQVTM, ANQGSEA. CDR3 length: 13 amino acids. With 3 bases removed from V and 2 bases from J, the gap between germline ends came to 11 bases. For the CDR3, the DNA is TGCAGCGTTGATGGGACCGGGACCTACGAGCAGTACTTC. This codes for CSVDGTGTYEQYF.

The CDR3 loop is CAISGPPGKEETQYF. In nucleotides, the CDR3 is TGTGCCATCAGCGGGCCTCCGGGGAAGGAAGAGACCCAGTACTTC. The chain carries TRBV10-3 and TRBJ2-5; D is possibly TRBD2 (5 bases). V was trimmed by 6 bases and J by 3 bases, leaving 17 bases between them. CDR1 ENHRY and CDR2 SYGVKD come from the germline V gene. This CDR3 contains 15 residues.

This clonotype was recorded at least ten times. The chain links TRBV18 to TRBJ1-1; D not resolved. The germline gives CDR1 KGHSH, CDR2 LQKENI. This CDR3 is built from 14 residues. Trimming left V 4 bases short and J 1 base short, with 10 bases between. CDR3 loop: CASSQDRKNTEAFF. The CDR3 DNA is TGTGCCAGCTCACAGGATAGGAAGAACACTGAAGCTTTCTTT. Full variable domain (outside the CDR3, taken from reference TRBV18 and TRBJ1-1): NAGVMQNPRHLVRRRGQEARLRCSPMKGHSHVYWYRQLPEEGLKFMVYLQKENIIDESGMPKERFSAEFPKEGPSILRIQQVVRGDSAAYFCASSQDRKNTEAFFGQGTRLTVV.

This clonotype rates as medium-sized. The CDR3 region is CASSPLGVEQYF. For the CDR3, the DNA is TGTGCCAGCAGTCCCCTAGGGGTTGAGCAGTACTTC. V usage is TRBV7-2 and J usage is TRBJ2-7, with D perhaps matching TRBD1 (5 bases). Looked up from germline, CDR1 is SGHTA and CDR2 is FQGNSA. The CDR3 consists of 12 residues. V was trimmed by 6 bases and J by 7 bases, leaving 13 bases between them.

This clonotype was counted at least ten times. This chain joins TRBV19 and TRBJ1-5, with D perhaps matching TRBD1 (6 bases). Per the germline V gene, CDR1 is LNHDA and CDR2 is SQIVND (reference sequence). The CDR3 covers 14 residues. V lost 3 bases and J 3 bases, leaving 9 bases between the germline ends. Here the CDR3 reads CASSIRGVNQPQHF. For the CDR3, the DNA is TGTGCCAGTAGTATCAGGGGAGTCAATCAGCCCCAGCATTTT.

This clonotype was observed many times. The chain links TRBV30 to TRBJ1-2, with D perhaps TRBD1 (5 bases). Trimming cost V 3 bases and J 0 bases, with 14 bases left between them. Germline loops: CDR1 GTSNPN, CDR2 SVGIG (reference sequence). The CDR3 is made up of 15 amino acids. DNA of the CDR3: TGTGCCTGGAGCCGGATGGGGGTATCTAACTATGGCTACACCTTC. It specifies CAWSRMGVSNYGYTF.

The sample holds a few counts of this clonotype. The rearrangement joins TRBV19 to TRBJ1-2; 10 nucleotides agree with TRBD1. There are 14 residues in the CDR3. Trimming cost V 6 bases and J 5 bases; bases outside gene matches: 6. Germline assignment: CDR1 LNHDA and CDR2 SQIVND (reference sequence). As DNA, the CDR3 is TGTGCCAGTAGAGAGACAGGGGGCGCGTATGGCTACACCTTC. Amino acids: CASRETGGAYGYTF.

The chain joins TRBV29-1 to TRBJ1-5; 7 bases are a match to TRBD1. Trimming at V came to 4 bases and at J to 5 bases, leaving 8 bases not matched to a gene. The CDR3 runs 14 residues. The V gene's germline CDR1 is SQVTM and CDR2 ANQGSEA. DNA for the CDR3: TGCAGCGTTGGTTTGGGGCAGGGGGATCAGCCCCAGCATTTT. Its protein is CSVGLGQGDQPQHF. Drawing the rest from reference TRBV29-1 and TRBJ1-5, the complete variable domain is SAVISQKPSRDICQRGTSLTIQCQVDSQVTMMFWYRQQPGQSLTLIATANQGSEATYESGFVIDKFPISRPNLTFSTLTVSNMSPEDSSIYLCSVGLGQGDQPQHFGDGTRLSIL.

This clonotype was seen only a few times. This chain links TRBV20-1 with TRBJ2-3; 10 positions match TRBD2. V shed 3 bases, J shed 4 bases, and the junction held 10 bases outside the gene matches. CDR1 is DFQATT, CDR2 SNEGSKA, per germline (reference sequence). This CDR3 has 16 residues. CDR3 sequence reads: CSASPSSGGMPDTQYF. The CDR3, as DNA: TGCAGTGCTAGTCCATCTAGCGGGGGTATGCCAGATACGCAGTATTTT.

This clonotype was picked up a small number of times. The V and J genes are TRBV20-1 and TRBJ2-4; D unresolved. This CDR3 region has 13 residues. In germline, CDR1 is DFQATT, CDR2 SNEGSKA (reference sequence). The V end was cut by 5 bases, the J end by 0 bases, with 8 bases between. The CDR3 bases are TGCAGTGCTGAATCTTTAGCCAAAAACATTCAGTACTTC. It translates to CSAESLAKNIQYF.

This clonotype has ten or more counts. The V call is TRBV19, the J call TRBJ1-3; unclear D gene. The CDR3 is 15 residues long. CDR1 and CDR2 from the germline V gene are LNHDA and SQIVND (reference sequence). Trimming pared 5 bases from V and 3 bases from J, leaving 14 bases between. As DNA, the CDR3 is TGTGCCAGTAGTGCCCCCCGAACGGATGGAAACACCATATATTTT. Amino acids: CASSAPRTDGNTIYF. Full variable domain (outside the CDR3, taken from reference TRBV19 and TRBJ1-3): DGGITQSPKYLFRKEGQNVTLSCEQNLNHDAMYWYRQDPGQGLRLIYYSQIVNDFQKGDIAEGYSVSREKKESFPLTVTSAQKNPTAFYLCASSAPRTDGNTIYFGEGSWLTVV.

V and J are TRBV28 and TRBJ2-6, with D possibly matching TRBD2 (6 bases). The CDR3 totals 16 residues. The germline gives CDR1 MDHEN, CDR2 SYDVKM. The V end was cut by 9 bases, the J end by 0 bases, with 15 bases between. The CDR3 reads CARRSGRSSGANVLTF. CDR3 sequence (DNA): TGTGCCAGAAGAAGTGGGAGGAGCTCTGGGGCCAACGTCCTGACTTTC.

This clonotype has at least ten counts. V is TRBV2 and J is TRBJ2-2; no firm D call. V was clipped by 8 bases and J by 0 bases, with 13 bases between them. This CDR3 is built from 15 residues. Per germline, CDR1 SNHLY and CDR2 FYNNEI. The CDR3 region has the DNA TGTGCCAGCCTCTGGGGAACCGCGAACACCGGGGAGCTGTTTTTT. Translated, it gives CASLWGTANTGELFF.

This clonotype was picked up a small number of times. V and J are TRBV4-2 and TRBJ1-2; tentatively, D is TRBD1 (6 bases). Trimming took 4 bases from V and 2 from J, leaving 17 bases between them. Germline-derived CDR1 and CDR2 are LGHNA and YNFKEQ. CDR3 length: 16 residues. CDR3 sequence: CASSRKTGRNNYGYTF. CDR3 DNA sequence: TGTGCCAGCAGCCGGAAGACAGGCCGTAACAACTATGGCTACACCTTC.

Many counts were recorded for this clonotype. The genes are TRBV5-1 and TRBJ2-1; D assignment may be TRBD1 or TRBD2 (5 bases each). There are 11 residues in the CDR3. The V end was cut by 7 bases, the J end by 9 bases, with 11 bases between. Germline V gives CDR1 SGHRS, CDR2 YFSETQ. CDR3 in amino acids: CASASGTEQFF. For the CDR3, the DNA is TGCGCCAGCGCCTCCGGGACTGAGCAGTTCTTC.

The chain carries TRBV20-1 and TRBJ2-5; tentatively, D is TRBD1 or TRBD2 (5 bases each). The V gene lost 1 base and the J gene lost 0 bases, with 12 bases spanning the gap. The CDR3 covers 15 residues. Germline lookup yields CDR1 DFQATT and CDR2 SNEGSKA (reference sequence). The CDR3 is CSARALAGNQETQYF. The CDR3 DNA sequence: TGCAGTGCTAGAGCTCTAGCAGGGAACCAAGAGACCCAGTACTTC.

By proportion, this clonotype is medium-sized. The chain is built from TRBV28 and TRBJ2-7; TRBD1 matches 9 bases. Trimming at V came to 4 bases and at J to 0 bases, leaving 7 bases not matched to a gene. Germline V gives CDR1 MDHEN, CDR2 SYDVKM. CDR3 length: 16 amino acids. The DNA for the CDR3 is TGTGCCAGCAGTTCCTTGGGACAGGGATCCTCCTACGAGCAGTACTTC. It is translated as CASSSLGQGSSYEQYF.

This clonotype occurred many times. V is TRBV5-1 and J is TRBJ2-7, with TRBD1 matching over 9 bases. The ends lost 0 bases at V and 4 bases at J; junction bases unmatched: 11. The CDR3 loop spans 17 amino acids. Germline V gene data show CDR1 as SGHRS and CDR2 as YFSETQ. CDR3 amino acids: CASSLAVSGTGNYEQYF. In DNA, the CDR3 is TGCGCCAGCAGCTTGGCCGTATCCGGGACAGGGAATTACGAGCAGTACTTC.

This clonotype was counted at least ten times. CDR3 DNA sequence: TGTGCCAGCAGTGAACATGGGACCCGTAAAGAGACCCAGTACTTC. Translated: CASSEHGTRKETQYF. The chain uses TRBV25-1 and TRBJ2-5; D is tentatively TRBD1 or TRBD2 (5 bases each). This CDR3 is built from 15 residues. Per the germline V gene, CDR1 is MGHDK and CDR2 is SYGVNS. The V end was cut by 2 bases, the J end by 3 bases, with 13 bases between.